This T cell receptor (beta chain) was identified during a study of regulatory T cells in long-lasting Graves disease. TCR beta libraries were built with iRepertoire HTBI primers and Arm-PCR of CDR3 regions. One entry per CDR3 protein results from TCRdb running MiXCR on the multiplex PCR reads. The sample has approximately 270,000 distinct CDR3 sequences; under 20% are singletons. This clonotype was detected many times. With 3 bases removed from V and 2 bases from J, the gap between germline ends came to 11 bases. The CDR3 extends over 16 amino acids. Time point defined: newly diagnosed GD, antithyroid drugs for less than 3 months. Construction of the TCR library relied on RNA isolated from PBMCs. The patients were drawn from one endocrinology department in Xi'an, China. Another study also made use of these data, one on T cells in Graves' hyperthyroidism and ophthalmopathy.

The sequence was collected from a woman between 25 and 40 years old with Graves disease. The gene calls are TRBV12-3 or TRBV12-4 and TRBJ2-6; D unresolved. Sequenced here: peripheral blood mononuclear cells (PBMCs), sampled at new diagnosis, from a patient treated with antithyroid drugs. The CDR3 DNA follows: TGTGCCAGCAGTTTCGCCCGACGCCCTGGGGCCAACGTCCTGACTTTC. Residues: CASSFARRPGANVLTF.